What follows are 11 T cell receptor beta chains derived from one specimen sequenced in a study of T cell repertoires in cytomegalovirus infection. Antigens for these TCRs are unknown. MiXCR was run by TCRdb on the reads, yielding one entry per CDR3 protein. This table holds about 340,000 distinct CDR3 sequences, about 28% found once. Sample: cultured PBMCs, taken from culture after CMV antigen stimulation. The source of these receptors is a human donor in good health (CMV status not recorded). Some clones in this sample may be carry-over from other donors' samples.

The chain is built from TRBV27 and TRBJ1-1; D is uncertain. The germline V gene has CDR1 MNHEY and CDR2 SMNVEV (reference sequence). V was cut by 6 bases and J by 1 base, with 15 bases left in between. The CDR3 is 15 residues long. This chain's CDR3 is CASSLRRRTNTEAFF. As DNA, the CDR3 is TGTGCCAGCAGCCTCAGGAGGCGGACGAACACTGAAGCTTTCTTT.

V usage is TRBV19 and J usage is TRBJ1-5; D may be TRBD1 (6 bases). Trimming shortened V by 6 bases and J by 0 bases, and 12 bases separated the two germline ends. This CDR3 region has 15 residues. Germline-derived CDR1 and CDR2 are LNHDA and SQIVND (reference sequence). CDR3 DNA sequence: TGTGCCAGTAGGACCACAGGGTTTAGCAATCAGCCCCAGCATTTT. Amino acid sequence: CASRTTGFSNQPQHF.

The chain is built from TRBV10-3 and TRBJ1-3; perhaps TRBD1 as D (5 bases). This CDR3 region has 14 residues. Trimming cost V 6 bases and J 5 bases, with 14 bases left between them. Germline CDR1 ENHRY, CDR2 SYGVKD. The chain's CDR3 is CAISTTGTRNTIYF. CDR3 DNA sequence: TGTGCCATCAGCACCACCGGGACGCGAAACACCATATATTTT.

The V and J genes are TRBV11-2 and TRBJ2-7; TRBD1 agrees at 9 bases. The CDR3 has 16 residues. CDR1 SGHAT and CDR2 FQNNGV come from the germline V gene. J lost 2 bases, V lost 5 bases, and 10 bases had no gene match. CDR3 in amino acids: CASSPISGQGPYEQYF. The CDR3 bases are TGTGCCAGCAGCCCGATATCGGGACAGGGACCCTACGAGCAGTACTTC.

This clonotype has only a few counts. V and J are TRBV19 and TRBJ2-5; D may be TRBD1 (6 bases). Germline CDR1 LNHDA, CDR2 SQIVND (reference sequence). V dropped 6 bases and J dropped 2 bases, with 16 bases sitting between them. This CDR3 has 15 amino acids. The CDR3 region has the DNA TGTGCCAGTAGCCCAGGGGCCTGGGGGCAAGAGACCCAGTACTTC. Translated, it gives CASSPGAWGQETQYF.

J is TRBJ2-1 and V is TRBV11-2; 7 nucleotides agree with TRBD2. CDR3 length equals 17 residues. The germline V gene encodes CDR1 SGHAT and CDR2 FQNNGV. Trimming at V came to 5 bases and at J to 0 bases, leaving 10 bases not matched to a gene. The CDR3 is CASSLYLAGDSYNEQFF. For the CDR3, the DNA is TGTGCCAGCAGCCTGTACTTAGCGGGTGACTCCTACAATGAGCAGTTCTTC.

This chain joins TRBV4-1 and TRBJ1-3; weak D call: TRBD1 (6 bases). V was cut by 0 bases and J by 1 base, with 10 bases left in between. The CDR3 spans 16 residues. Germline assignment: CDR1 MGHRA and CDR2 YSYEKL. The CDR3 reads CASSQERRGSGNTIYF. DNA of the CDR3: TGCGCCAGCAGCCAAGAAAGAAGGGGGTCTGGAAACACCATATATTTT.

This clonotype was seen more than once but under ten times. The rearrangement joins TRBV5-5 to TRBJ2-7; D assignment may be TRBD1 or TRBD2 (5 bases each). The CDR3 sequence is 14 residues long. Trimming took off 2 bases at V and 3 bases at J, with 12 bases between the two ends. Germline V gene sequence: CDR1 SGHKS, CDR2 YYEKEE (reference sequence). CDR3: CASSLAGTLYEQYF. CDR3 DNA sequence: TGTGCCAGCAGCTTAGCCGGGACCCTCTACGAGCAGTACTTC.

The chain joins TRBV7-2 to TRBJ2-4; no reliable D call. Trimming removed 5 bases from V and 0 bases from J, with 8 bases in between. The CDR3 consists of 14 residues. CDR1 and CDR2 from the germline V gene are SGHTA and FQGNSA. CDR3 nucleotides: TGTGCCAGCAGCCCGGAGTTAGCCAAAAACATTCAGTACTTC. Translating gives CASSPELAKNIQYF.

This chain links TRBV5-5 with TRBJ1-2; tentatively, D is TRBD1 (6 bases). Germline loops: CDR1 SGHKS, CDR2 YYEKEE (reference sequence). Trimming removed 4 bases from V and 3 bases from J, with 16 bases in between. The CDR3 is 15 amino acids. The CDR3: CASSPPLTGDYGYTF. CDR3 DNA: TGTGCCAGCAGCCCACCGTTGACAGGCGACTATGGCTACACCTTC.

Only a few counts were recorded for this clonotype. CDR3 in DNA: TGTGCCAGCGGAGAGACTAGCGGTGTCCAAGAGACCCAGTACTTC. Protein product: CASGETSGVQETQYF. This chain links TRBV11-2 with TRBJ2-5; 9 bases are shared with TRBD2. The germline CDR1 and CDR2 sequences are SGHAT and FQNNGV. J was trimmed by 1 base and V by 8 bases; bases with no gene match: 8. The CDR3 contains 15 residues. Full variable domain (remainder filled in from reference TRBV11-2 and TRBJ2-5): EAGVAQSPRYKIIEKRQSVAFWCNPISGHATLYWYQQILGQGPKLLIQFQNNGVVDDSQLPKDRFSAERLKGVDSTLKIQPAKLEDSAVYLCASGETSGVQETQYFGPGTRLLVL.